This TCR beta chain was identified during a study of T cells after posttransplantation cyclophosphamide. Study-wide findings and caveats: Blood and skin or GI T cell repertoires showed limited TRB overlap. Later blood repertoires were often dominated by clones from the donor CD8+ memory compartment. TRB clonality was highly associated with recipient CMV seropositivity and reactivation.

Generated by immunoSEQ multiplex PCR, the TCRdb table keeps only in-frame clones and is missing some. The table shows over 20,000 clones, with 80% to 90% occurring only once. Sampled 1 year posttransplant, controls received myeloablative marrow transplants, methotrexate and a calcineurin inhibitor. Concerning this clone itself: Its antigen is unknown.

V lost 5 bases to trimming and J lost 7 bases; unmatched junction nucleotides: 5. The CDR3 runs 12 residues. CDR1 is GTSNPN and CDR2 is SVGIG in the germline V gene (reference sequence). Sequencing was performed on PBMCs, taken 362 days after allogeneic stem cell transplant with calcineurin inhibitor and methotrexate. The sequence was obtained from a female patient between 30 and 39 years old who received an allogeneic stem cell transplant from an unrelated donor, was CMV-positive, and had acute and chronic GVHD. Some T cells may originate from the graft donor. This chain links TRBV30 with TRBJ2-1, with TRBD1 matching over 7 bases. CDR3 loop: CAWDRVRNEQFF. CDR3 nucleotides: TGTGCCTGGGACAGGGTTAGGAATGAGCAGTTCTTC.